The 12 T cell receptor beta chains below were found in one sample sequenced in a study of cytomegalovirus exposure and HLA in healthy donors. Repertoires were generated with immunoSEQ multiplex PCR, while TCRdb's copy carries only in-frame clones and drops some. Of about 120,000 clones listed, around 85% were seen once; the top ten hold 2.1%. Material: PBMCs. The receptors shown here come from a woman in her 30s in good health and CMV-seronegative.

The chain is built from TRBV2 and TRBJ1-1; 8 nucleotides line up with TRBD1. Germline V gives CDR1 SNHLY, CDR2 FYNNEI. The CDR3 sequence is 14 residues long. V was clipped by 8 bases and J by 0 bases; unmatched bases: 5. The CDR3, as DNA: TGTGCCAGCCACCGGGACAGGTTGAACACTGAAGCTTTCTTT. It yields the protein CASHRDRLNTEAFF.

The CDR3 region is CSVRGLADNEQFF. The CDR3 DNA reads as TGCAGCGTTCGGGGACTAGCGGACAATGAGCAGTTCTTC. The chain employs TRBV29-1 and TRBJ2-1; 11 nucleotides line up with TRBD2. V shed 5 bases, J shed 5 bases, and the junction held 2 bases outside the gene matches. The length of the CDR3 is 13 residues. Germline-derived CDR1 and CDR2 are SQVTM and ANQGSEA.

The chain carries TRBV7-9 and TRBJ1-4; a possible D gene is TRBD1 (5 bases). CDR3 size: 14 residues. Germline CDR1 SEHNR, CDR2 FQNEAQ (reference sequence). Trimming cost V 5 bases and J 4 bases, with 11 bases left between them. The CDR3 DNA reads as TGTGCCAGCAGCCCCCGGGGGAGTAATGAAAAACTGTTTTTT. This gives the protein CASSPRGSNEKLFF.

CDR3 nucleotide sequence: TGTGCCAGCAGCCAATTCCAGGGGGTTGCGAACACCGGGGAGCTGTTTTTT. Translated: CASSQFQGVANTGELFF. The chain joins TRBV11-3 to TRBJ2-2, with 7 nucleotides matching TRBD1. Germline V gives CDR1 SGHNT, CDR2 YENEEA. The CDR3 loop spans 17 amino acids. Trimming took 5 bases from V and 0 from J; bases not matched to a gene: 9.

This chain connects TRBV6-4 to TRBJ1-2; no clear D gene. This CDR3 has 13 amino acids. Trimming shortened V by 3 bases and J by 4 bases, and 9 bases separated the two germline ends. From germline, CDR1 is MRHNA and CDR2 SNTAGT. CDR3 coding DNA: TGTGCCAGCAGTGAGTCGAGAGGCTATGGCTACACCTTC. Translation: CASSESRGYGYTF.

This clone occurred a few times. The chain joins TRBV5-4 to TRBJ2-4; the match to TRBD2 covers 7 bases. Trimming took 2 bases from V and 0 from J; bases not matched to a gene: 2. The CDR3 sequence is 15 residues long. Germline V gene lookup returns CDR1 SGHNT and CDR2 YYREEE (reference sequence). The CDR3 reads CASSFWGGAKNIQYF. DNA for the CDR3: TGTGCCAGCAGCTTTTGGGGGGGAGCCAAAAACATTCAGTACTTC.

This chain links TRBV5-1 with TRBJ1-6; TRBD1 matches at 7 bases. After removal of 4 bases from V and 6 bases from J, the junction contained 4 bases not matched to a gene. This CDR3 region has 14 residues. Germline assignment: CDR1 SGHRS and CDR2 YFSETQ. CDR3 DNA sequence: TGCGCCAGCAGCGCAGGGACAGTTAATTCACCCCTCCACTTT. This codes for CASSAGTVNSPLHF. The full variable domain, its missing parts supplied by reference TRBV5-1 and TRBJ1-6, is KAGVTQTPRYLIKTRGQQVTLSCSPISGHRSVSWYQQTPGQGLQFLFEYFSETQRNKGNFPGRFSGRQFSNSRSEMNVSTLELGDSALYLCASSAGTVNSPLHFGNGTRLTVT.

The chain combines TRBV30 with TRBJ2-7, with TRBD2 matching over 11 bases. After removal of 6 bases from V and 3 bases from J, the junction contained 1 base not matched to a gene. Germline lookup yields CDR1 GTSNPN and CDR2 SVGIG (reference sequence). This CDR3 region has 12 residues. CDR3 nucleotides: TGTGCCTGCGGGACTAGCGGCTACGAGCAGTACTTC. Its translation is CACGTSGYEQYF. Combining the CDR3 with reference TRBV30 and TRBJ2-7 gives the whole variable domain SQTIHQWPATLVQPVGSPLSLECTVEGTSNPNLYWYRQAAGRGLQLLFYSVGIGQISSEVPQNLSASRPQDRQFILSSKKLLLSDSGFYLCACGTSGYEQYFGPGTRLTVT.

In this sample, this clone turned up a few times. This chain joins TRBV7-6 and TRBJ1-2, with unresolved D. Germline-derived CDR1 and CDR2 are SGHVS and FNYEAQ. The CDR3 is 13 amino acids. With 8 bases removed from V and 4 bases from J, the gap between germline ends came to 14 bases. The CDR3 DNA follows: TGTGCCAGCGGGTCGAGGGCGGGCTATGGCTACACCTTC. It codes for CASGSRAGYGYTF.

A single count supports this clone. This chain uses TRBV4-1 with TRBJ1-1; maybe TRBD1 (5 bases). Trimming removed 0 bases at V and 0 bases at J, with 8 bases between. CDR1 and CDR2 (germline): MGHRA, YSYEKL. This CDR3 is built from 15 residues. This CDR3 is CASSQDTGVNTEAFF. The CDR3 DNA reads TGCGCCAGCAGCCAAGACACGGGGGTGAACACTGAAGCTTTCTTT.

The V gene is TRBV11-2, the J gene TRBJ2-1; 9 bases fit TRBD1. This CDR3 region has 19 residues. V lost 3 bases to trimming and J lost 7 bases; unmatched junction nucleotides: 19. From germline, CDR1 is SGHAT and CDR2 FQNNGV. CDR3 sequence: CASSFDRDRVEWDKNEQFF. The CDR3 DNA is TGTGCCAGCAGCTTTGACCGGGACAGGGTAGAATGGGACAAAAATGAGCAGTTCTTC. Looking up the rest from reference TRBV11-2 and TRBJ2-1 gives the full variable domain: EAGVAQSPRYKIIEKRQSVAFWCNPISGHATLYWYQQILGQGPKLLIQFQNNGVVDDSQLPKDRFSAERLKGVDSTLKIQPAKLEDSAVYLCASSFDRDRVEWDKNEQFFGPGTRLTVL.

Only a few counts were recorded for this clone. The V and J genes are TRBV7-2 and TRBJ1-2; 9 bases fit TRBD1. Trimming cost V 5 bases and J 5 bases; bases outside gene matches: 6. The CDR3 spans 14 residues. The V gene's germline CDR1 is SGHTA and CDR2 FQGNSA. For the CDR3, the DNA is TGTGCCAGCAGCCCCCGGACAGGGGAGTATGGCTACACCTTC. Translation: CASSPRTGEYGYTF.